This T cell receptor (beta chain) was retrieved from a study of T-cell reconstitution after alpha-beta-depleted transplantation in children. The TCRbeta library incorporated unique molecular identifiers. A single record per CDR3 protein comes from TCRdb applying MiXCR to the PCR reads. The sample holds over 300,000 distinct CDR3 sequences; 10% to 13% are singletons and the top ten take under 3%. CDR1 is MNHEY and CDR2 is SVGEGT in the germline V gene. Trimming took off 6 bases at V and 0 bases at J, with 27 bases between the two ends. The CDR3 runs to 19 residues. V and J are TRBV6-2 or TRBV6-3 and TRBJ2-7; D might be TRBD1 (6 bases). The sequence was obtained from a human donor who donated a stem cell graft to a child with acute lymphoblastic leukemia. The material sequenced was PBMCs from the stem cell graft donor, taken from the stem cell graft. CDR3 in amino acids: CASSLPTGLQRTSSYEQYF. The DNA for the CDR3 is TGTGCCAGCAGCCTCCCGACAGGTCTCCAGCGGACCAGCTCCTACGAGCAGTACTTC.